The 12 T cell receptor beta chains below were found in one sample sequenced in a study of persistence of HIV-infected CD4 T cells. Their antigens remain unidentified. Cells were stimulated with CMV-infected fibroblast lysates at approximately 10 ug/mL. CD40L-negative CD69-negative CD45RO-high memory CD4+ T cells were sorted as populations depleted of antigen-responding cells. The immunoSEQ assay was version 4, run in survey mode. Produced via immunoSEQ multiplex PCR; TCRdb's table is partial and in-frame only. The sample yields about 48,000 clones, about 80% seen once. The sample here was CD4+ T cells sorted from PBMCs after roughly 18-hour stimulation, taken from a patient who received antiretroviral therapy. Every receptor here comes from an adult man with HIV who was CMV-seropositive.

In nucleotides, the CDR3 is TGTGCCAGCAGTTACTCGACGGAGGGCAAGCAGTACTTC. Translation gives CASSYSTEGKQYF. J is TRBJ2-7 and V is TRBV6-2 or TRBV6-3; tentatively, D is TRBD2 (6 bases). Trimming took off 0 bases at V and 8 bases at J, with 11 bases between the two ends. Germline V gene sequence: CDR1 MNHEY, CDR2 SVGEGT. This CDR3 contains 13 residues.

This clone came up once. As DNA, the CDR3 is TGTGCCAGCAGCGCCCGACAGGGGGCTATTGGAAGATTGCCCCAGCATTTT. This sequence encodes CASSARQGAIGRLPQHF. V is TRBV16 and J is TRBJ1-5; TRBD1 matches at 10 bases. This CDR3 spans 17 amino acids. Germline V gene data show CDR1 as KGHSY and CDR2 as FQNENV. V was pared by 5 bases and J by 9 bases, with 16 bases of the junction left unmatched.

The table lists this clone with a count of one. V and J are TRBV2 and TRBJ1-3; D remains unclear. V lost 2 bases to trimming and J lost 2 bases, with 4 bases between them. This CDR3 is built from 13 residues. From germline, CDR1 is SNHLY and CDR2 FYNNEI. This chain's CDR3 is CASSESAGNTIYF. CDR3 coding DNA: TGTGCCAGCAGTGAAAGCGCTGGAAACACCATATATTTT.

The chain couples TRBV7-2 to TRBJ1-4; D is undetermined. There are 13 residues in the CDR3. Germline V gene data show CDR1 as SGHTA and CDR2 as FQGNSA. The ends were cut back, 0 bases at V and 10 bases at J, with 9 bases in the middle. The CDR3 reads CASSLAPLGKLFF. The DNA for the CDR3 is TGTGCCAGCAGCTTAGCCCCCTTGGGAAAACTGTTTTTT.

This clone was seen a few times. The V and J genes are TRBV6-2 or TRBV6-3 and TRBJ1-5; D remains unclear. The V and J ends lost 3 bases and 10 bases respectively, with 7 bases between them. The CDR3 runs to 11 residues. Germline V gene data show CDR1 as MNHEY and CDR2 as SVGEGT. The CDR3 region is CASSYEGPQHF. The CDR3 DNA sequence: TGTGCCAGCAGTTATGAAGGACCCCAGCATTTT.

The chain combines TRBV4-1 with TRBJ1-2; 7 bases align to TRBD1. V was pared by 4 bases and J by 6 bases, with 14 bases of the junction left unmatched. This CDR3 spans 16 amino acids. Germline loops: CDR1 MGHRA, CDR2 YSYEKL. The CDR3 loop is CASSLQQGNALNGYTF. CDR3 DNA sequence: TGCGCCAGCAGCCTACAACAGGGGAATGCGCTTAATGGCTACACCTTC.

V is TRBV25-1 and J is TRBJ2-2; D is possibly TRBD2 (5 bases). CDR3 length: 13 amino acids. With 4 bases removed from V and 5 bases from J, the gap between germline ends came to 8 bases. CDR1 and CDR2 from the germline V gene are MGHDK and SYGVNS. The CDR3 DNA reads TGTGCCAGCAGTGCAAGGGAGACCGGGGAGCTGTTTTTT. It translates to CASSARETGELFF.

V is TRBV5-1 and J is TRBJ2-3; 8 bases agree with TRBD2. V shed 3 bases, J shed 1 base, and the junction held 16 bases outside the gene matches. The CDR3 runs to 19 residues. Germline loops: CDR1 SGHRS, CDR2 YFSETQ. CDR3 nucleotide sequence: TGCGCCAGCAGCTCTTCGACGCGTTCGAGGCGGGAGGGCACAGATACGCAGTATTTT. This gives the protein CASSSSTRSRREGTDTQYF.

This clone appeared a few times. The J gene is TRBJ1-1, the V gene TRBV7-9; possibly TRBD1 for D (5 bases). The CDR3 is 11 amino acids. The V gene lost 8 bases and the J gene lost 1 base, with 5 bases spanning the gap. The germline V gene encodes CDR1 SEHNR and CDR2 FQNEAQ (reference sequence). In DNA, the CDR3 is TGTGCCAGCGGGGCGAACACTGAAGCTTTCTTT. Translated: CASGANTEAFF.

This chain links TRBV2 with TRBJ2-3; TRBD2 matches at 13 bases. The CDR3 runs 15 residues. The V gene's germline CDR1 is SNHLY and CDR2 FYNNEI. Trimming removed 10 bases from V and 2 bases from J; junction bases left unmatched: 6. The CDR3 sequence: CATGLAGAPTDTQYF. The CDR3 bases are TGTGCCACTGGACTAGCGGGGGCCCCCACAGATACGCAGTATTTT.

The V gene is TRBV7-2, the J gene TRBJ1-2, with 7 positions matching TRBD1. This CDR3 spans 15 amino acids. Germline lookup yields CDR1 SGHTA and CDR2 FQGNSA. With V trimmed by 1 base and J by 4 bases, 6 bases remained unmatched. The CDR3 DNA follows: TGTGCCAGCAGCTTAGTTGGGGACAGTCTCTATGGCTACACCTTC. It yields the protein CASSLVGDSLYGYTF.

The chain employs TRBV5-1 and TRBJ2-2; 11 bases match TRBD1. This CDR3 contains 16 residues. Germline CDR1 SGHRS, CDR2 YFSETQ. V dropped 0 bases and J dropped 9; count of bases not matched to a gene: 7. The CDR3 reads CASSLADRGRSRELFF. The CDR3 bases are TGCGCCAGCAGCTTGGCGGACAGGGGGCGATCCCGGGAGCTGTTTTTT.